This passage covers 3 T cell receptor beta chains from one sample sequenced in a study of blood T cells in healthy people across ages. Primed by a sample-barcoded 5' primer and a J-beta primer mix, a second PCR proceeded for 7 to 11 cycles. TCRdb reprocessed the 5' RACE reads via MiXCR and lists one record per CDR3 protein. The profile shows roughly 1,800,000 distinct CDR3 sequences, about 50% of them singletons. Sequenced material: blood. Every receptor here comes from a woman aged 40-49 years in good health.

The chain joins TRBV12-3 or TRBV12-4 to TRBJ1-6; no clear D. Trimming cost V 3 bases and J 6 bases, with 9 bases left between them. This CDR3 spans 14 amino acids. The CDR3 bases are TGTGCCAGCAGTTTCCTGGGTTCTAATTCACCCCTCCACTTT. It yields the protein CASSFLGSNSPLHF.

This clonotype occurred a few times. This CDR3 is CASSASGTSDPWTQYF. CDR3 coding DNA: TGTGCCAGCAGTGCTTCCGGGACTAGCGACCCCTGGACCCAGTACTTC. The chain recombines TRBV27 with TRBJ2-7; TRBD2 agrees at 10 bases. TRBJ2-5 matches the DNA end more closely, so the J call is doubtful. Germline values: CDR1 MNHEY, CDR2 SMNVEV (reference sequence). The CDR3 loop spans 16 amino acids.

As concerns this clonotype: A read error may produce the germline difference seen at one junction end. The J gene is TRBJ1-5, the V gene TRBV10-1, with D possibly matching TRBD1 (5 bases). The CDR3 runs to 15 residues. Germline CDR1 WNHNN, CDR2 SYGVQD (reference sequence). CDR3 region: CANSEQAGWEQPQHF. The CDR3 region has the DNA TGCGCCAACAGTGAACAGGCCGGTTGGGAGCAGCCCCAGCATTTT.